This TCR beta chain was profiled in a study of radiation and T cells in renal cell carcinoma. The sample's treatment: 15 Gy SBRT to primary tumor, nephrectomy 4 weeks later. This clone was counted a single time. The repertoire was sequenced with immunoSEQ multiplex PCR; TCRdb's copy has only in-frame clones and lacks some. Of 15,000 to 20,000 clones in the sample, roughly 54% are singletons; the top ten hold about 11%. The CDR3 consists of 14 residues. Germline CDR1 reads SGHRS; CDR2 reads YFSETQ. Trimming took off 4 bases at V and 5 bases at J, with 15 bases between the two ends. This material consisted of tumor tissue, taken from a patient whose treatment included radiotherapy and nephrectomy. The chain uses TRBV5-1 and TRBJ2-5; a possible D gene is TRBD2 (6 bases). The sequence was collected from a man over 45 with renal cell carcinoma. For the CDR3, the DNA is TGCGCCAGCAGCGCCCCCGGTGCGGGGGAGACCCAGTACTTC. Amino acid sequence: CASSAPGAGETQYF.